This TCR beta chain was sequenced for a study of vaccination and CD4 T cells after COVID-19. Cultured CD4+ T cell DNA was sequenced using the Oncomine TCR Beta short-read assay. TCRdb itself ran the PCR reads through MiXCR, one entry per CDR3 protein. This table holds under 25,000 distinct CDR3 sequences, under 70% found once. Treatment noted: approximately nine-day PBMC culture with coronavirus spike peptide pools or control peptides (ViraFEST assay). Under the ViraFEST approach, antigen-specific T cells were expanded with peptide pools and TCRs subsequently sequenced. This CDR3 contains 12 residues. Germline V lookup: CDR1 LNHDA, CDR2 SQIVND (reference sequence). V lost 6 bases, J lost 5 bases, and 10 bases lay in between. On this clonotype itself: Its antigen remains unknown.

V and J are TRBV19 and TRBJ1-2; D is perhaps TRBD1 (5 bases). Sequencing input: CD4+ T cells from blood, cultured in vitro. This clonotype was obtained from a human donor who had recovered from COVID-19. The CDR3 loop reads CASRQGEYGYTF. As DNA, the CDR3 is TGTGCCAGTAGGCAGGGAGAGTATGGCTACACCTTC.